These 27 T cell receptor beta chains originate from one sample sequenced in a study of blood T cell repertoires in COVID-19. TCRdb keeps only in-frame clones here, not all; method: immunoSEQ multiplex PCR. The sample contains a few hundred thousand clones, just under 90% of which appear only once. Sequencing was performed on peripheral blood. Receptor source: a man aged 55-75 years who had recovered from COVID-19.

This clone was seen a few times. The V and J genes are TRBV29-1 and TRBJ1-2, with TRBD1 as a possible D gene (5 bases). Germline values: CDR1 SQVTM, CDR2 ANQGSEA. V was pared by 1 base and J by 8 bases, with 17 bases between. The CDR3 spans 14 residues. The DNA for the CDR3 is TGCAGCGTTGAAGGGGGCGCGGCCGTAAGGGGCTACACCTTC. Its protein is CSVEGGAAVRGYTF.

The V call is TRBV5-5, the J call TRBJ1-6; 7 bases align to TRBD1. Germline loops: CDR1 SGHKS, CDR2 YYEKEE (reference sequence). With 5 bases clipped from V and 2 bases from J, the junction kept 7 bases outside the gene matches. The CDR3 consists of 16 residues. The CDR3 is CASSSDRTAYNSPLHF. The CDR3 coding sequence is TGTGCCAGCAGTTCGGACAGGACCGCCTATAATTCACCCCTCCACTTT.

The gene calls are TRBV6-5 and TRBJ2-3; D gene ambiguous. The germline V and J ends were trimmed by 6 bases and 0 bases, with 13 bases remaining between them. Germline-derived CDR1 and CDR2 are MNHEY and SVGAGI. This CDR3 comprises 15 residues. This chain's CDR3 is CASRRRGRSTDTQYF. In DNA form, the CDR3 reads TGTGCCAGCAGGAGGAGAGGCCGTAGCACAGATACGCAGTATTTT.

This chain links TRBV30 with TRBJ1-2, with a possible D match to TRBD1 (6 bases). Trimming cost V 0 bases and J 7 bases, with 15 bases left between them. Germline CDR1 is GTSNPN and CDR2 is SVGIG (reference sequence). The CDR3 spans 14 residues. This CDR3 is CAWSVGRGTLGYTF. DNA of the CDR3: TGTGCCTGGAGTGTAGGGAGGGGGACTCTTGGCTACACCTTC.

CDR3 DNA: TGTGCCAGCAGCCCCGGGACAGCGACAGATACGCAGTATTTT. Residues: CASSPGTATDTQYF. J is TRBJ2-3 and V is TRBV7-3; 7 nucleotides match TRBD1. Trimming took 5 bases from V and 3 from J; bases not matched to a gene: 5. The CDR3 covers 14 residues. The germline gives CDR1 SGHTA, CDR2 FQGTGA.

This chain joins TRBV9 and TRBJ1-1; the match to TRBD1 covers 7 bases. The CDR3 sequence is 14 residues long. V shed 4 bases and J 9 bases; nucleotides not matched to a gene: 12. From germline, CDR1 is SGDLS and CDR2 YYNGEE. The CDR3 loop is CASSSGQISRKAFF. The CDR3 DNA sequence: TGTGCCAGCAGCTCGGGACAGATTTCACGGAAAGCTTTCTTT.

This clone was counted once. V and J are TRBV5-4 and TRBJ1-1; unclear D gene. The CDR3 extends over 14 amino acids. The germline V gene has CDR1 SGHNT and CDR2 YYREEE (reference sequence). Trimming shortened V by 0 bases and J by 0 bases, and 6 bases separated the two germline ends. The CDR3 reads CASSLDQMNTEAFF. In DNA, the CDR3 is TGTGCCAGCAGCTTGGATCAGATGAACACTGAAGCTTTCTTT.

The J gene is TRBJ1-3, the V gene TRBV11-2, with a weak D call TRBD1 (6 bases). V lost 5 bases and J lost 7, with 15 bases in between. This CDR3 spans 14 amino acids. CDR1 SGHAT and CDR2 FQNNGV come from the germline V gene. In nucleotides, the CDR3 is TGTGCCAGCAGCCGGGACAACCCTCGGAACACCATATATTTT. Translating gives CASSRDNPRNTIYF.

The CDR3 here is CASSSPGQGRSPLHF. In DNA, the CDR3 is TGTGCCAGCAGTTCTCCGGGACAGGGCAGATCACCCCTCCACTTT. The chain joins TRBV25-1 to TRBJ1-6, with 9 bases lining up with TRBD1. With V trimmed by 5 bases and J by 10 bases, 9 bases remained unmatched. CDR3 length: 15 residues. CDR1 is MGHDK, CDR2 SYGVNS, per germline.

CDR3 nucleotide sequence: TGCAGCGTTTCCGCCGGCGCGGCAGGGAATGAAAAACTGTTTTTT. Residues: CSVSAGAAGNEKLFF. This chain joins TRBV29-1 and TRBJ1-4; D might be TRBD1 (5 bases). V gave up 5 bases and J gave up 5 bases, with 18 bases separating them. The CDR3 extends over 15 amino acids. Germline CDR1 and CDR2: SQVTM and ANQGSEA.

This clone was counted a single time. V and J are TRBV6-5 and TRBJ1-1, with 7 bases matching TRBD1. The CDR3 has 15 residues. CDR1 is MNHEY and CDR2 is SVGAGI in the germline V gene. With 5 bases clipped from V and 7 bases from J, the junction kept 13 bases outside the gene matches. CDR3 sequence (DNA): TGTGCCAGCAGTCTTCAATTACAGGGGACCGTTGAAGCTTTCTTT. It specifies CASSLQLQGTVEAFF.

The J gene is TRBJ1-2, the V gene TRBV6-6; TRBD1 aligns across 7 bases. V lost 8 bases and J lost 4; bases outside the gene matches: 16. This CDR3 spans 16 amino acids. Germline lookup yields CDR1 MNHNY and CDR2 SVGAGI (reference sequence). Written as DNA, the CDR3 is TGTGCCAGCGGATATCCGGGGACAGCGAGTTCCTATGGCTACACCTTC. It codes for CASGYPGTASSYGYTF.

The CDR3 protein is CASRPGLGAADTQYF. The DNA for the CDR3 is TGTGCCAGCAGACCGGGACTAGGGGCAGCCGATACGCAGTATTTT. This chain connects TRBV7-2 to TRBJ2-3, with 8 bases that match TRBD2. This CDR3 is 15 amino acids long. Germline assignment: CDR1 SGHTA and CDR2 FQGNSA. J was trimmed by 6 bases and V by 6 bases; bases with no gene match: 11.

This clone has just one count. This chain joins TRBV10-3 and TRBJ2-5; 10 bases are shared with TRBD2. V shed 5 bases, J shed 2 bases, and the junction held 11 bases outside the gene matches. The CDR3 extends over 17 amino acids. Germline V CDR1 and CDR2: ENHRY, SYGVKD. CDR3 region: CAISSGERAGGQETQYF. CDR3 DNA sequence: TGTGCCATCAGTTCCGGTGAGCGAGCGGGAGGGCAAGAGACCCAGTACTTC.

J is TRBJ1-2 and V is TRBV5-1, with 10 bases that match TRBD1. The CDR3 runs 14 residues. The V and J ends lost 0 bases and 6 bases, in that order; junction bases with no gene match: 2. The germline V gene encodes CDR1 SGHRS and CDR2 YFSETQ. The CDR3 nucleotides read TGCGCCAGCAGCTTGGGGGACAGGGGCGATGGCTACACCTTC. Its translation: CASSLGDRGDGYTF.

The chain is built from TRBV24-1 and TRBJ2-1; tentatively, D is TRBD1 (5 bases). The germline V gene has CDR1 KGHDR and CDR2 SFDVKD. The CDR3 is 13 amino acids. Trimming took 5 bases from V and 13 from J, leaving 17 bases between them. The CDR3 coding sequence is TGTGCCACCAGTGCTCCAAGCAGGGATTCTCAGTTCTTC. Amino acids: CATSAPSRDSQFF.

This chain uses TRBV7-9 with TRBJ2-3, with 14 nucleotides matching TRBD2. The ends lost 5 bases at V and 5 bases at J; junction bases unmatched: 3. The CDR3 runs 15 residues. Germline values: CDR1 SEHNR, CDR2 FQNEAQ (reference sequence). CDR3 bases: TGTGCCAGCAGCCGACTAGCGGGGGGGCAAGATACGCAGTATTTT. This translates into CASSRLAGGQDTQYF. The whole variable domain, filled in from reference TRBV7-9 and TRBJ2-3, reads DTGVSQNPRHKITKRGQNVTFRCDPISEHNRLYWYRQTLGQGPEFLTYFQNEAQLEKSRLLSDRFSAERPKGSFSTLEIQRTEQGDSAMYLCASSRLAGGQDTQYFGPGTRLTVL.

This clone was detected many times. The rearrangement links TRBV27 to TRBJ1-1; tentatively, D is TRBD1 (6 bases). Germline V gene data show CDR1 as MNHEY and CDR2 as SMNVEV (reference sequence). The CDR3 sequence is 14 residues long. Deletions cut 2 bases from V and 11 bases from J, with 18 bases between. The DNA of the CDR3 is TGTGCCAGCAGTTTAGTACAGGGAATCGGTGTGGCTTTCTTT. It encodes CASSLVQGIGVAFF.

The chain carries TRBV29-1 and TRBJ1-4; D perhaps matches TRBD1 (6 bases). CDR1 is SQVTM, CDR2 ANQGSEA, per germline. The CDR3 sequence is 13 residues long. V was trimmed by 3 bases and J by 7 bases, leaving 12 bases between them. The CDR3 nucleotides are TGCAGCGTTGAGAGGGGGAAGGGTGAAAAACTGTTTTTT. Residues: CSVERGKGEKLFF.

The chain carries TRBV24-1 and TRBJ2-7; the match to TRBD1 covers 7 bases. The CDR3 is made up of 15 amino acids. V trimming: 3 bases; J trimming: 3 bases; junction bases outside the gene matches: 7. Germline loops: CDR1 KGHDR, CDR2 SFDVKD. The CDR3 bases are TGTGCCACCAGTGATAAAGTGACAGGGAGCTACGAGCAGTACTTC. It encodes CATSDKVTGSYEQYF.

This clone was seen a single time. The V call is TRBV4-3, the J call TRBJ1-5, with D unresolved. CDR3 length: 15 residues. Germline assignment: CDR1 LGHNA and CDR2 YSLEER. V dropped 3 bases and J dropped 0 bases, with 9 bases sitting between them. Here the CDR3 reads CASSQEHNSNQPQHF. The DNA of the CDR3 is TGCGCCAGCAGCCAGGAGCACAATAGCAATCAGCCCCAGCATTTT.

Concerning this clone: Distinct nucleotide sequences in the sample also encode this CDR3. The rearrangement joins TRBV10-3 to TRBJ2-7, with 9 bases fitting TRBD1. Trimming removed 8 bases from V and 1 base from J; junction bases left unmatched: 0. The germline CDR1 and CDR2 sequences are ENHRY and SYGVKD. The CDR3 is made up of 12 amino acids. The CDR3 spells CAIGTGSYEQYF. The CDR3 coding sequence is TGTGCCATCGGGACAGGGTCCTACGAGCAGTACTTC.

CDR3: CASSPDSFYGYTF. The CDR3 nucleotides are TGTGCCAGCAGTCCTGACAGCTTTTATGGCTACACCTTC. J is TRBJ1-2 and V is TRBV12-3 or TRBV12-4; a possible D gene is TRBD1 (5 bases). The CDR3 runs 13 residues. V shed 5 bases and J shed 5 bases, with 12 bases lying between them.

The gene calls are TRBV5-4 and TRBJ2-7; TRBD2 matches at 9 bases. The CDR3 consists of 16 residues. After removal of 3 bases from V and 2 bases from J, the junction contained 9 bases not matched to a gene. Germline lookup yields CDR1 SGHNT and CDR2 YYREEE (reference sequence). The CDR3 sequence: CASSSFSRGGPYEQYF. The CDR3 region has the DNA TGTGCCAGCAGCTCCTTCTCGCGGGGGGGTCCCTACGAGCAGTACTTC. Looking up the rest from reference TRBV5-4 and TRBJ2-7 gives the full variable domain: ETGVTQSPTHLIKTRGQQVTLRCSSQSGHNTVSWYQQALGQGPQFIFQYYREEENGRGNFPPRFSGLQFPNYSSELNVNALELDDSALYLCASSSFSRGGPYEQYFGPGTRLTVT.

This clone was seen a few times. The DNA of the CDR3 is TGTGTCGGACAGGGATTGAATGGCTACACCTTC. This codes for CVGQGLNGYTF. The J gene is TRBJ1-2, the V gene TRBV19, with TRBD1 matching over 8 bases. CDR3 length: 11 residues. The germline V gene encodes CDR1 LNHDA and CDR2 SQIVND (reference sequence).

The chain has TRBV28 and TRBJ2-1; D is perhaps TRBD1 (5 bases). The CDR3 loop spans 11 amino acids. Germline V gives CDR1 MDHEN, CDR2 SYDVKM. With 0 bases removed from V and 13 bases from J, the gap between germline ends came to 7 bases. For the CDR3, the DNA is TGTGCCAGCAGTTTATGGGACAACCAGTTCTTC. Protein: CASSLWDNQFF.

The chain couples TRBV11-3 to TRBJ2-7, with 11 positions matching TRBD1. Germline V gene lookup returns CDR1 SGHNT and CDR2 YENEEA. The CDR3 is made up of 14 amino acids. The V gene end was trimmed by 5 bases and the J gene end by 6 bases; junction bases not matched to a gene: 6. The CDR3 spells CASSPGQGASEQYF. CDR3 sequence (DNA): TGTGCCAGCAGCCCTGGACAGGGGGCCAGCGAGCAGTACTTC.